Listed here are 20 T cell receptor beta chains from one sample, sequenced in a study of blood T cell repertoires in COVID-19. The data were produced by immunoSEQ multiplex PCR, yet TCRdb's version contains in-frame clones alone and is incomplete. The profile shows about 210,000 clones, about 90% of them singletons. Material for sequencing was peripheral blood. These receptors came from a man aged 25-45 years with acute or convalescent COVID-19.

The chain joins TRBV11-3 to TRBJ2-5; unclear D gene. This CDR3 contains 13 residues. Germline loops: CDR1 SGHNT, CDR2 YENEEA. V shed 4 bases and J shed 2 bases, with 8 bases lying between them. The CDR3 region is CASSSSSQETQYF. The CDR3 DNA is TGTGCCAGCAGCTCTTCCTCGCAAGAGACCCAGTACTTC.

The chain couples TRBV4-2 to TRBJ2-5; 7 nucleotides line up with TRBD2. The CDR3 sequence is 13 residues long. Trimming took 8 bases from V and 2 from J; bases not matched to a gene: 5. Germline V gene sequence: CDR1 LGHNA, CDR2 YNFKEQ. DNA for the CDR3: TGTGCCAGCGCCCGGGACTATCAAGAGACCCAGTACTTC. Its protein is CASARDYQETQYF.

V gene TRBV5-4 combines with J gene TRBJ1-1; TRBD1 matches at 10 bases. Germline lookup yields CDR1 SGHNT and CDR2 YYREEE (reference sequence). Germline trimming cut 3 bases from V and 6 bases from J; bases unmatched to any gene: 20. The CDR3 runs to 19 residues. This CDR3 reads CASSSAHDRGRTLGAEAFF. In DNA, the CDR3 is TGTGCCAGCAGCTCCGCCCATGACAGGGGGCGCACCCTAGGGGCTGAAGCTTTCTTT. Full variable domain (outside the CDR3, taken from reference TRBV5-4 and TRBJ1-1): ETGVTQSPTHLIKTRGQQVTLRCSSQSGHNTVSWYQQALGQGPQFIFQYYREEENGRGNFPPRFSGLQFPNYSSELNVNALELDDSALYLCASSSAHDRGRTLGAEAFFGQGTRLTVV.

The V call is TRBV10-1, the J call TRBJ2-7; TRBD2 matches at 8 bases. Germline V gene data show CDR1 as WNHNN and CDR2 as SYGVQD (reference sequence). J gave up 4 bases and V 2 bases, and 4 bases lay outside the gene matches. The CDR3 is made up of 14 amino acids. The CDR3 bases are TGCGCCAGCAGTGAGGGTAGCGGGAATTACGAGCAGTACTTC. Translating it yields CASSEGSGNYEQYF.

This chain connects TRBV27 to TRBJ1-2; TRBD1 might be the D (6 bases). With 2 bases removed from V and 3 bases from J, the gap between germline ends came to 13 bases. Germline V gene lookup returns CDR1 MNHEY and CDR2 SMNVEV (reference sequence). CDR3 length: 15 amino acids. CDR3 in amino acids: CASSLVRGADYGYTF. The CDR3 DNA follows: TGTGCCAGCAGTTTAGTGCGGGGGGCGGACTATGGCTACACCTTC.

The CDR3 DNA reads TGTGCCAGCAGCTTCCCCGCCGGGACAGACTATGGCTACACCTTC. This codes for CASSFPAGTDYGYTF. V gene TRBV7-2 combines with J gene TRBJ1-2; TRBD1 matches 7 bases. CDR1 SGHTA and CDR2 FQGNSA come from the germline V gene. With 3 bases clipped from V and 3 bases from J, the junction kept 7 bases outside the gene matches. The CDR3 extends over 15 amino acids.

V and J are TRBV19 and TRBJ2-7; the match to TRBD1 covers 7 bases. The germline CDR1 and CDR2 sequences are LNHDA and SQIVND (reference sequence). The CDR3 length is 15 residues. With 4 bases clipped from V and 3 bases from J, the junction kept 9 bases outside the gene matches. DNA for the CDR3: TGTGCCAGTAGTAGCGGAACAGGGGCGGTCTACGAGCAGTACTTC. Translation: CASSSGTGAVYEQYF.

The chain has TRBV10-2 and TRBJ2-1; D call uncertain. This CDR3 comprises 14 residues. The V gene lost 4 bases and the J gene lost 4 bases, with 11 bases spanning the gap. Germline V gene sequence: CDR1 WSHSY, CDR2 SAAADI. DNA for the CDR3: TGCGCCAGCAGTGGGAACTACCATTACAATGAGCAGTTCTTC. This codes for CASSGNYHYNEQFF.

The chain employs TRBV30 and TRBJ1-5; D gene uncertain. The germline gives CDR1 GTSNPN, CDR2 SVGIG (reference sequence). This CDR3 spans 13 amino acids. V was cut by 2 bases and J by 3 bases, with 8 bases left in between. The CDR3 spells CAWSLRHNQPQHF. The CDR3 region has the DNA TGTGCCTGGAGTTTGCGGCACAATCAGCCCCAGCATTTT.

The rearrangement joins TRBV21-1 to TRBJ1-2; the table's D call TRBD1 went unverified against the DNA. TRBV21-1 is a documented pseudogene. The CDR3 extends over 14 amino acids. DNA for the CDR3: TGTGCCAGCAGCAAAAAAAAGGGGGCAGAAGGCTACACCTTC. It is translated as CASSKKKGAEGYTF.

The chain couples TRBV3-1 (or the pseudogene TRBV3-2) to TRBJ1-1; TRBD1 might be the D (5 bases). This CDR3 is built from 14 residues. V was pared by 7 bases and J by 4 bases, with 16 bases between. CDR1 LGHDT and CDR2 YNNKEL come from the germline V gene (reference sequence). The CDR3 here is CASTLRAYLTEAFF. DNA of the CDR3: TGTGCCAGCACCCTCAGGGCTTACCTCACTGAAGCTTTCTTT.

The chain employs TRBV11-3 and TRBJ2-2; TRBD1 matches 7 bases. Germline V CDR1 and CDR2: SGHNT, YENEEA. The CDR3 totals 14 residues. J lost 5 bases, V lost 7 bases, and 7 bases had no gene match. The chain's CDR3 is CASKRQGNTGELFF. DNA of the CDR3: TGTGCCAGCAAAAGACAGGGAAATACCGGGGAGCTGTTTTTT.

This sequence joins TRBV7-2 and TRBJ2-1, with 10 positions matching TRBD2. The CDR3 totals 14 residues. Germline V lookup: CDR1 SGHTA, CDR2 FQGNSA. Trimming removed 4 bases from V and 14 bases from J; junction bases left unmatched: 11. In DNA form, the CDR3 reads TGTGCCAGCAGCTCAGGCACTAGCGGGAAAAGAAAGTTCTTC. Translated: CASSSGTSGKRKFF.

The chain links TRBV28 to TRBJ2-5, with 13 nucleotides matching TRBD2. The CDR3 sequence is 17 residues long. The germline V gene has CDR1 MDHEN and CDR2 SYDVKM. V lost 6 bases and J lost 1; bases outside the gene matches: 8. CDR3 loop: CASSRQTSGGPQETQYF. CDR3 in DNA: TGTGCCAGCAGCCGGCAGACTAGCGGGGGGCCCCAAGAGACCCAGTACTTC. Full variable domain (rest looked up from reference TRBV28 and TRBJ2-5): DVKVTQSSRYLVKRTGEKVFLECVQDMDHENMFWYRQDPGLGLRLIYFSYDVKMKEKGDIPEGYSVSREKKERFSLILESASTNQTSMYLCASSRQTSGGPQETQYFGPGTRLLVL.

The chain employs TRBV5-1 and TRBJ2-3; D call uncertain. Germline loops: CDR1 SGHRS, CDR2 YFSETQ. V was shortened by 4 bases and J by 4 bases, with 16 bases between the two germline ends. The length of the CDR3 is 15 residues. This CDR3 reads CASSGGQLAADTQYF. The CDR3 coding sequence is TGCGCCAGCAGCGGCGGCCAACTTGCGGCAGATACGCAGTATTTT.

CDR3 loop: CASRSQMNTEAFF. CDR3 sequence (DNA): TGTGCCAGCCGGTCCCAAATGAACACTGAAGCTTTCTTT. This chain joins TRBV7-3 and TRBJ1-1; D is unresolved. Between the trimmed V and J ends, which lost 8 bases and 0 bases, there was a span of 10 bases. The CDR3 sequence is 13 residues long. CDR1 and CDR2 (germline): SGHTA, FQGTGA. Together with reference TRBV7-3 and TRBJ1-1, the CDR3 gives the full variable domain: GAGVSQTPSNKVTEKGKYVELRCDPISGHTALYWYRQSLGQGPEFLIYFQGTGAADDSGLPNDRFFAVRPEGSVSTLKIQRTERGDSAVYLCASRSQMNTEAFFGQGTRLTVV.

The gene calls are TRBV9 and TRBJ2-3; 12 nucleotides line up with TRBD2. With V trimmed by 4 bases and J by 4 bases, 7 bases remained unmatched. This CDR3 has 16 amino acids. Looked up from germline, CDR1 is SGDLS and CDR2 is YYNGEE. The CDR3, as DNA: TGTGCCAGCAGCCCCCCTAGCGGGAGGGCCCCAGATACGCAGTATTTT. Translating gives CASSPPSGRAPDTQYF.

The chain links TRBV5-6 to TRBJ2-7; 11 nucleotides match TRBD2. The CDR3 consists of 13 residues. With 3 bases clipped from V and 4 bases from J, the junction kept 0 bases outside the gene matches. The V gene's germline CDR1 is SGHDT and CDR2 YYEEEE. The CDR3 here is CASSSSGRYEQYF. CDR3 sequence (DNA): TGTGCCAGCAGCTCTAGCGGGAGGTACGAGCAGTACTTC.

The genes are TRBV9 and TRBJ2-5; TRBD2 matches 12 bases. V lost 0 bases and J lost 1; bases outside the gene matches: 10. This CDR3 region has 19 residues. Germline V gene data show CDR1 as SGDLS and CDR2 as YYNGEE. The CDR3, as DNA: TGTGCCAGCAGCGTAGCTGTGACTAGCGGGAGCCCCCGCCAAGAGACCCAGTACTTC. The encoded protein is CASSVAVTSGSPRQETQYF.

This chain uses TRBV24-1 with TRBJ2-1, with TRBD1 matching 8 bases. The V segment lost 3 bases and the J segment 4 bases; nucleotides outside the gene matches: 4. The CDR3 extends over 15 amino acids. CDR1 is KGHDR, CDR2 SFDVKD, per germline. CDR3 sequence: CATSDRTGPYNEQFF. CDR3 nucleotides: TGTGCCACCAGTGATAGGACAGGGCCTTACAATGAGCAGTTCTTC.